The present TCR beta chain was sequenced within a study of somatic mutations in cytotoxic T cells in rheumatoid arthritis. About the study: Flow cytometric sorting isolated some V beta antibody-stained T-cell populations at nearly 100% purity, and among them were V beta1+ cells that underwent TCRB sequencing. Findings of the study overall: Age-matched healthy controls and rheumatoid arthritis patients had CD8+ T-cell clonality that did not differ significantly. Only rheumatoid arthritis patients, not healthy controls, showed CD8+ clonality increasing with age.

This clone was found once. Its matching antigen is unknown. Profiled with immunoSEQ multiplex PCR; TCRdb holds only in-frame clones, not every one. This table holds 15,000 to 20,000 clones, over 70% found once. The CDR3 is 15 amino acids. The germline V and J ends were trimmed by 6 bases and 5 bases, with 20 bases remaining between them. In germline, CDR1 is SEHNR, CDR2 FQNEAQ (reference sequence). This chain links TRBV7-9 with TRBJ2-7; D unresolved. This TCR was recovered from a woman aged 50 to 65 in good health. The sample was CD8+ T cells sorted from blood. CDR3 DNA sequence: TGTGCCAGCAGTCTACTCCAGACGGAGACCCACGAGCAGTACTTC. Encoded protein: CASSLLQTETHEQYF.